Below, one TCR beta chain is given with its context. These data originate in a study of CD8 T cells in Susac syndrome. RNA amounts of roughly 0.45 to 1 ug underwent reverse transcription with random hexamers. Amplification of the TCR beta CDR3 was carried out by immunoSEQ multiplex PCR, which spanned a total of 54 Vbeta and 13 Jbeta segments. TCRdb re-called the immunoSEQ multiplex PCR reads through MiXCR, storing one row per CDR3 protein. The sample includes 130,000 or so distinct CDR3 sequences, roughly 96% of them seen just once. Germline CDR1 SGHTA, CDR2 FQGNSA. The CDR3 is made up of 14 amino acids. The germline V and J ends were trimmed by 4 bases and 3 bases, with 13 bases remaining between them. From blood CD8+ and CD4+ T cells, the TCR beta chain was sequenced. Treatment-naive patients with stable or active relapsing-remitting disease served as multiple sclerosis controls. FACS was used to enrich TEMRA cells, whereas the CD8+ and CD4+ T cells were obtained by negative isolation.

What was sequenced was CD4+ T cells from PBMCs. This TCR was sampled from a human donor with multiple sclerosis. This chain uses TRBV7-2 with TRBJ2-7; D perhaps matches TRBD2 (5 bases). DNA for the CDR3: TGTGCCAGCAGCTCAGACATCGACTACTACGAGCAGTACTTC. It codes for CASSSDIDYYEQYF.